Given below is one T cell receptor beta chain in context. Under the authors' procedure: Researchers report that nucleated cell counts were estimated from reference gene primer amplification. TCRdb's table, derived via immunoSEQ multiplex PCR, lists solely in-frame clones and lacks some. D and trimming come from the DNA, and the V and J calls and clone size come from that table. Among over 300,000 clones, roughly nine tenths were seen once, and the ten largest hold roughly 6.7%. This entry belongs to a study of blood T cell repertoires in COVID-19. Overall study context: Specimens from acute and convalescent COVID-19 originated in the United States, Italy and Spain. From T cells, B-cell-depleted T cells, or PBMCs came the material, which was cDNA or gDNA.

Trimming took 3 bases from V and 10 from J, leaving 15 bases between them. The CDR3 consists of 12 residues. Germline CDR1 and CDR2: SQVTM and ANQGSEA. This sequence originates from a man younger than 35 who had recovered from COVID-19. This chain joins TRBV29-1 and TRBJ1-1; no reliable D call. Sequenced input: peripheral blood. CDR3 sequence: CSVESLQAGAFF. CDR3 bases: TGCAGCGTTGAGTCACTTCAAGCGGGAGCTTTCTTT.